These T cell receptor beta chains were read from a single sample in a study of vaccination effects on CD4 cells after COVID-19. Profiling relied on immunoSEQ multiplex PCR, and the TCRdb table lists in-frame clones only, not all of them. The sample has more than 12,000 clones, roughly 70% seen once. Antigens of these TCRs are unknown. The sample here was CD4+ T cells from PBMCs cultured with HCoV-NL63 spike peptides, taken after COVID-19 vaccination. Receptors were obtained from a human donor who had a prior SARS-CoV-2 infection. The CDR3 runs from the conserved cysteine through the conserved F or W. The D gene is left open where the match is weak. Clone size, where shown, is once, few, many, or a class for clones that have expanded.

CDR3 DNA,CDR3 protein,J gene,V gene,clone size,D gene
TGCAGCGTTATGGAGGGCTGGGCGTACACTGAAGCTTTCTTT,CSVMEGWAYTEAFF,TRBJ1-1,TRBV29-1,medium-sized,NA
TGTGCCAGCAGCGTACAAGGTAGGGGACAGGGTTTGGATGAGCAGTTCTTC,CASSVQGRGQGLDEQFF,TRBJ2-1,TRBV9,NA,TRBD1
TGTGCCAGCAGTCGGCCAGCAGGGTCGGTGGAGACCCAGTACTTC,CASSRPAGSVETQYF,TRBJ2-5,TRBV6-2/TRBV6-3,NA,NA
NA,CASSFVWGGGIEFF,TRBJ2-1,TRBV28,NA,NA
TGTGCCAGCTCACCGGGACAGGGATTTACAGATACGCAGTATTTT,CASSPGQGFTDTQYF,TRBJ2-3,TRBV18,NA,TRBD1
TGTGCCAGCAGCTTAGGACAGGGGAAGATCAGAGGCTACACCTTC,CASSLGQGKIRGYTF,TRBJ1-2,TRBV5-6,NA,TRBD1
TGTGCCAGTAGTATAGTACGGGGGAACTATGGCTACACCTTC,CASSIVRGNYGYTF,TRBJ1-2,TRBV19,NA,NA
TGTGCCAGCTCATTGACAGGGGCACGAGAGCAGTACTTC,CASSLTGAREQYF,TRBJ2-7,TRBV18,NA,TRBD1
TGTGCCAGTAGTAGAGAACAGGGGAGGGCTAATGAAAAACTGTTTTTT,CASSREQGRANEKLFF,TRBJ1-4,TRBV19,NA,TRBD1
TGCGCCAGCAGCGCGGGCCAACTGGGGGCACCTGGAAACACCATATATTTT,CASSAGQLGAPGNTIYF,TRBJ1-3,TRBV5-1,few,NA
TGTGCCAGCAGCCCGGACAGGGCTCAAGAGACCCAGTACTTC,CASSPDRAQETQYF,TRBJ2-5,TRBV2,once,TRBD1
TGCTTAGTGCGAGCGGCCCAAGAGACCCAGTACTTC,CLVRAAQETQYF,TRBJ2-5,TRBV6-5,few,NA
TGTGCCAGCAGCCAAGATTTACGGACTAATGAAAAACTGTTTTTT,CASSQDLRTNEKLFF,TRBJ1-4,TRBV14,NA,NA
TGTGCCAGCTCACCCTATTCCCCTAGCACAGATACGCAGTATTTT,CASSPYSPSTDTQYF,TRBJ2-3,TRBV18,NA,NA
TGTGCCAGCAGTGATATAAAGGGCTATGGCTACACCTTC,CASSDIKGYGYTF,TRBJ1-2,TRBV6-1,NA,NA